The following is a TCR beta chain sequence with its context. Primers used in a second PCR of roughly 7 to 12 cycles were a sample-barcoded 5' primer and a J-beta primer mix. Each CDR3 protein is one row after TCRdb ran MiXCR on the 5' RACE reads. The sample has around 900,000 distinct CDR3 sequences, roughly 50% seen once. With V trimmed by 4 bases and J by 4 bases, 9 bases remained unmatched. This CDR3 spans 16 amino acids. Germline CDR1 reads SGHDT; CDR2 reads YYEEEE. This entry belongs to a study of blood T cells in healthy people across ages. This clonotype was obtained from a woman aged 55 to 70 in good health. What was sequenced was blood. The gene calls are TRBV5-6 and TRBJ2-3; 10 bases line up with TRBD2. The DNA for the CDR3 is TGTGCCAGCAGCCCCGTACCTAGCGGGAGTTCAGATACGCAGTATTTT. Residues: CASSPVPSGSSDTQYF.